This T cell receptor beta chain came from a study of CD8 T cells in Susac syndrome. The CDR3 loop spans 13 amino acids. Germline CDR1 is SQVTM and CDR2 is ANQGSEA. Trimming took 7 bases from V and 7 from J, leaving 19 bases between them. Sequencing of TCR beta was carried out in blood CD8+ and CD4+ T cells. With random hexamers, reverse transcription was performed on about 0.45 to 1 ug of RNA. Amplification of TCR beta CDR3 spanned 54 Vbeta and 13 Jbeta via immunoSEQ multiplex PCR. TCRdb re-called the immunoSEQ multiplex PCR reads with MiXCR, one entry per CDR3 protein. The data show 150,000 to 250,000 distinct CDR3 sequences, about 95% seen once.

The sample taken for sequencing was CD4+ T cells from PBMCs. This sequence was found in a human donor with multiple sclerosis. The chain couples TRBV29-1 to TRBJ2-5, with D perhaps TRBD1 or TRBD2 (5 bases each). The CDR3 nucleotides are TGCAGCGGTAAGGGGACCGCCGTTGGGACCCAGTACTTC. This codes for CSGKGTAVGTQYF.